This TCR beta chain was obtained from a study of blood T cell repertoires in COVID-19. Study as a whole: Sample material is recorded as cDNA or gDNA derived from T cells, B-cell-depleted T cells, or PBMCs.

This clone has a single count. The CDR3 loop spans 15 amino acids. Trimming took 6 bases from V and 5 from J, leaving 20 bases between them. CDR1 KGHSH and CDR2 LQKENI come from the germline V gene. Per the original data handling: Amplification of reference gene primers provided the estimated nucleated cell counts. Using immunoSEQ multiplex PCR, the repertoire was profiled, and TCRdb retains in-frame clones only, with some absent. V, J and clone size derive from that table, while D and trimming were established from the DNA sequence. The data contain 10,000 to 15,000 clones, about 80% of them singletons.

The source is a man older than 75 with acute or convalescent COVID-19. Material for sequencing was peripheral blood. The chain recombines TRBV18 with TRBJ2-7; tentative D call: TRBD1 (7 bases). CDR3 DNA: TGTGCCAGCTCTCAAGGGGGCAGGGGGGAACACGAGCAGTACTTC. Its translation: CASSQGGRGEHEQYF.